The clone carrying this T cell receptor (beta chain) was seen a single time. Profiled with immunoSEQ multiplex PCR; TCRdb holds only in-frame clones, not every one. The sample contains 75,000 to 80,000 clones, 85% to 95% of which appear only once. The data derive from a study of T cell changes during pregnancy in multiple sclerosis. Germline CDR1 is GTSNPN and CDR2 is SVGIG (reference sequence). This CDR3 region has 12 residues. V gave up 4 bases and J gave up 0 bases, with 4 bases separating them. The chain has TRBV30 and TRBJ2-4; no clear D gene. The TCR originated in a female donor in good health, enrolled as a control in a pregnancy study. The sequences come from peripheral blood, collected after pregnancy. CDR3 in amino acids: CAWTRAKNIQYF. For the CDR3, the DNA is TGTGCCTGGACGAGAGCCAAAAACATTCAGTACTTC. Supplemented by reference TRBV30 and TRBJ2-4, the full variable domain reads SQTIHQWPATLVQPVGSPLSLECTVEGTSNPNLYWYRQAAGRGLQLLFYSVGIGQISSEVPQNLSASRPQDRQFILSSKKLLLSDSGFYLCAWTRAKNIQYFGAGTRLSVL.